Given below is one TCR beta chain in context. Clones were read by immunoSEQ multiplex PCR, and TCRdb kept only the in-frame ones, dropping some. The table lists some 56,000 clones, 75% to 90% of them singletons, with 1% to 1.5% in the top ten. Documented time point: pretreatment peripheral blood. The sample originates from a study of PD-L1 blockade in urothelial cancer. V was clipped by 2 bases and J by 2 bases, with 9 bases between them. Germline lookup yields CDR1 SEHNR and CDR2 FQNEAQ (reference sequence). CDR3 length equals 14 residues. This clonotype was sampled from a man between 45 and 60 years old with urothelial cancer. The chain is built from TRBV7-9 and TRBJ2-5; no firm D call. The sequences come from PBMCs, collected around atezolizumab (anti-PD-L1) treatment. Here the CDR3 DNA reads TGTGCCAGCAGCTTAAGTCAGAGGCAAGAGACCCAGTACTTC. Translation: CASSLSQRQETQYF.